The text below deals with one TCR beta chain. The target antigen is unknown. This sample was included in a study of T cells in women clearing cervical HPV infection. Each participant carried one incident cervical HPV16 infection only. Broader study findings: CIN3+ cases had significantly higher TCR richness than controls; evenness did not differ.

Sequencing used immunoSEQ multiplex PCR; TCRdb keeps in-frame clones, though not all of them. The listing records 28,000 or so clones. Sequencing used blood buffy coat. This clonotype was obtained from a woman aged 18 to 75 with a cervical HPV16 infection that either progressed to CIN3+ or cleared (not recorded which).

Incomplete CDR3 DNA: TGCGCCAGCAGTTCCAGCGGGACGGTCAATGAG. This gives the protein CASSSSGTVNE. The entire CDR3 reads CASSSSGTVNEQFF. This rearrangement joins TRBV5-1 to TRBJ2-1; 7 bases agree with TRBD2. The CDR3 extends 3 residues past the end of the read, so its final part is completed from the germline J gene. The V and J ends lost 5 bases and 6 bases, in that order; junction bases with no gene match: 8. This CDR3 is 14 amino acids long. The germline V gene encodes CDR1 SGHRS and CDR2 YFSETQ.